This passage covers 18 T cell receptor beta chains from one sample sequenced in a study of shared clonotypes between healthy human individuals. TCRdb keeps only in-frame clones here, not all; method: immunoSEQ multiplex PCR. This sample has roughly 2.5 million clones, with around nine tenths found just once. The sample was naive CD4+ T cells sorted from blood. Specified subset: CD45RA+ positively selected. All receptors come from a young man in good health.

The chain employs TRBV4-3 and TRBJ1-1; tentative D call: TRBD1 (6 bases). Germline CDR1 LGHNA, CDR2 YSLEER. The CDR3 totals 18 residues. V was trimmed by 1 base and J by 0 bases, leaving 18 bases between them. The CDR3 reads CASSQAFVTGRVNTEAFF. DNA of the CDR3: TGCGCCAGCAGCCAAGCTTTTGTCACAGGGAGGGTGAACACTGAAGCTTTCTTT.

Comment on this clone: Different DNA sequences within this sample yield the same CDR3. This rearrangement joins TRBV5-1 to TRBJ2-7; a possible D gene is TRBD2 (5 bases). The CDR3 runs 12 residues. The ends were cut back, 5 bases at V and 0 bases at J, with 6 bases in the middle. Germline-derived CDR1 and CDR2 are SGHRS and YFSETQ. CDR3 in amino acids: CASRGDSYEQYF. The DNA of the CDR3 is TGCGCCAGCAGGGGAGACTCCTACGAGCAGTACTTC.

This chain connects TRBV5-1 to TRBJ1-2, with 7 bases matching TRBD1. V trimming: 0 bases; J trimming: 2 bases; junction bases outside the gene matches: 4. The CDR3 is 15 residues long. Germline CDR1 reads SGHRS; CDR2 reads YFSETQ. The chain's CDR3 is CASSLGAQGNYGYTF. The DNA of the CDR3 is TGCGCCAGCAGCTTGGGTGCACAGGGGAACTATGGCTACACCTTC.

V usage is TRBV6-6 and J usage is TRBJ2-1; 9 bases match TRBD2. CDR1 is MNHNY and CDR2 is SVGAGI in the germline V gene (reference sequence). The V and J ends lost 6 bases and 5 bases, in that order; junction bases with no gene match: 11. The CDR3 has 16 amino acids. The CDR3 loop is CASSLPTSGPNNEQFF. In DNA, the CDR3 is TGTGCCAGCAGCCTACCAACTAGCGGGCCGAACAATGAGCAGTTCTTC.

This sequence joins TRBV5-1 and TRBJ1-4; 8 bases agree with TRBD1. This CDR3 has 16 residues. With V trimmed by 0 bases and J by 11 bases, 12 bases remained unmatched. Germline V lookup: CDR1 SGHRS, CDR2 YFSETQ. The CDR3 DNA reads TGCGCCAGCAGCTTGGCACCGACAGGGGACCCCCCTAAACTGTTTTTT. This encodes CASSLAPTGDPPKLFF. The full variable domain, with the rest looked up from reference TRBV5-1 and TRBJ1-4, is KAGVTQTPRYLIKTRGQQVTLSCSPISGHRSVSWYQQTPGQGLQFLFEYFSETQRNKGNFPGRFSGRQFSNSRSEMNVSTLELGDSALYLCASSLAPTGDPPKLFFGSGTQLSVL.

The V and J genes are TRBV4-2 and TRBJ2-7; 8 bases match TRBD1. The CDR3 covers 16 residues. Germline-derived CDR1 and CDR2 are LGHNA and YNFKEQ. The V gene end was trimmed by 3 bases and the J gene end by 4 bases; junction bases not matched to a gene: 11. CDR3 coding DNA: TGTGCCAGCAGCCAGGGATTCGGACAGGGTCAGTACGAGCAGTACTTC. This sequence encodes CASSQGFGQGQYEQYF.

The V and J genes are TRBV7-3 and TRBJ2-5, with D hard to call. The CDR3 contains 12 residues. CDR1 and CDR2 from the germline V gene are SGHTA and FQGTGA. The V and J ends lost 4 bases and 1 base respectively, with 4 bases between them. The CDR3 DNA follows: TGTGCCAGCAGCTCCTCCCAAGAGACCCAGTACTTC. It translates to CASSSSQETQYF.

The chain is built from TRBV6-5 and TRBJ2-5; a weak D match, TRBD2 (6 bases). CDR3 length: 15 amino acids. V shed 7 bases and J shed 5 bases, with 20 bases lying between them. In germline, CDR1 is MNHEY, CDR2 SVGAGI. CDR3 coding DNA: TGTGCCAGCAAAAGAACTAGCCAGATCGCGGAGACCCAGTACTTC. Translated, it gives CASKRTSQIAETQYF.

This chain links TRBV18 with TRBJ2-7, with a weak D call TRBD2 (6 bases). The CDR3 has 16 residues. The V end was cut by 0 bases, the J end by 3 bases, with 15 bases between. Germline V gene data show CDR1 as KGHSH and CDR2 as LQKENI. CDR3: CASSPPSPGRNYEQYF. In nucleotides, the CDR3 is TGTGCCAGCTCACCACCGTCCCCCGGGAGAAACTACGAGCAGTACTTC.

CDR3 DNA sequence: TGTGCCAGCAGCGCCGGGACTAGCGGACTGAACATTCAGTACTTC. As protein: CASSAGTSGLNIQYF. The chain uses TRBV5-8 and TRBJ2-4; 11 bases map to TRBD2. Per the germline V gene, CDR1 is SGHTS and CDR2 is YDEGEE. With V trimmed by 4 bases and J by 7 bases, 7 bases remained unmatched. This CDR3 spans 15 amino acids.

This chain joins TRBV20-1 and TRBJ2-7, with D perhaps being TRBD1 or TRBD2 (5 bases each). This CDR3 is built from 11 residues. The V end was cut by 5 bases, the J end by 7 bases, with 12 bases between. Germline-derived CDR1 and CDR2 are DFQATT and SNEGSKA (reference sequence). The CDR3 region is CSALGGKEQYF. CDR3 bases: TGCAGTGCTCTTGGGGGTAAGGAGCAGTACTTC.

In DNA, the CDR3 is TGCGCCAGCAGTGACGGGCCCTACGAGCAGTACTTC. Its protein is CASSDGPYEQYF. The chain joins TRBV10-2 to TRBJ2-7; no clear D gene. The ends were cut back, 3 bases at V and 2 bases at J, with 5 bases in the middle. This CDR3 has 12 amino acids. CDR1 and CDR2 (germline): WSHSY, SAAADI.

The chain joins TRBV6-1 to TRBJ2-3, with D tentatively TRBD1 (5 bases). This CDR3 comprises 13 residues. V shed 4 bases and J shed 6 bases, with 11 bases lying between them. Per germline, CDR1 MNHNS and CDR2 SASEGT. The CDR3 protein is CASSVTVGDTQYF. For the CDR3, the DNA is TGTGCCAGCAGTGTGACAGTGGGCGATACGCAGTATTTT.

This chain connects TRBV4-1 to TRBJ2-7, with 9 bases lining up with TRBD1. The CDR3 spans 14 residues. Looked up from germline, CDR1 is MGHRA and CDR2 is YSYEKL. With V trimmed by 2 bases and J by 5 bases, 4 bases remained unmatched. The CDR3 nucleotides are TGCGCCAGCAGCCAACGACAGGGGGTAAACGAGCAGTACTTC. It yields the protein CASSQRQGVNEQYF.

The chain couples TRBV21-1 to TRBJ2-5; the table names TRBD2, a call not compared with the DNA. TRBV21-1 is reported as a pseudogene. CDR3 size: 13 residues. CDR3 bases: TGTGCCAGCAGCAAAAGGAGTCAAGAGACCCAGTACTTC. Encoded protein: CASSKRSQETQYF.

The chain combines TRBV5-4 with TRBJ1-2; D not resolved. V lost 1 base to trimming and J lost 4 bases, with 8 bases between them. Looked up from germline, CDR1 is SGHNT and CDR2 is YYREEE (reference sequence). The CDR3 extends over 13 amino acids. The CDR3 DNA reads TGTGCCAGCAGCTTGACAGCCTCCTATGGCTACACCTTC. Encoded protein: CASSLTASYGYTF. Full variable domain (remainder filled in from reference TRBV5-4 and TRBJ1-2): ETGVTQSPTHLIKTRGQQVTLRCSSQSGHNTVSWYQQALGQGPQFIFQYYREEENGRGNFPPRFSGLQFPNYSSELNVNALELDDSALYLCASSLTASYGYTFGSGTRLTVV.

In regard to this clone: Distinct nucleotide sequences in the sample also encode this CDR3. The chain joins TRBV25-1 to TRBJ2-7, with TRBD2 matching over 12 bases. CDR1 and CDR2 from the germline V gene are MGHDK and SYGVNS. The J segment lost 0 bases and the V segment lost 3 bases, leaving 0 bases of the junction unmatched. CDR3 size: 15 residues. CDR3 residues: CASSETSGGSYEQYF. The CDR3 bases are TGTGCCAGCAGTGAGACTAGCGGGGGCTCCTACGAGCAGTACTTC.

The chain couples TRBV12-5 to TRBJ2-5; D is unclear. The CDR3 has 13 amino acids. Trimming cost V 0 bases and J 5 bases, with 7 bases left between them. CDR1 and CDR2 from the germline V gene are LGHNT and FRNRAP. The CDR3 nucleotides read TGTGCTAGTGGTTTGGTACTTGCGGAGACCCAGTACTTC. Translating gives CASGLVLAETQYF.